These 13 T cell receptor beta chains originate from one sample sequenced in a study of early T cells in non-severe SARS-CoV-2 infection. TCRdb called the 5' RACE reads again in MiXCR, with one record for every CDR3 protein. There are more than 65,000 distinct CDR3 sequences in the sample; around 13% occur only once, and around 1.1% lies in the top ten. Sequencing used whole blood. Receptor source: an adult who was a healthcare worker with PCR-confirmed SARS-CoV-2 infection or an uninfected control (not recorded which).

The gene calls are TRBV28 and TRBJ2-1; 8 bases fit TRBD1. The V gene's germline CDR1 is MDHEN and CDR2 SYDVKM. V shed 1 base, J shed 6 bases, and the junction held 8 bases outside the gene matches. The CDR3 totals 16 residues. The DNA of the CDR3 is TGTGCCAGCAGTTTATTCCGGGACAGGAATAGCAATGAGCAGTTCTTC. Its translation is CASSLFRDRNSNEQFF.

The chain carries TRBV4-1 and TRBJ1-3; D unresolved. V lost 0 bases and J lost 0, with 9 bases in between. The germline CDR1 and CDR2 sequences are MGHRA and YSYEKL. The CDR3 totals 16 residues. CDR3 bases: TGCGCCAGCAGCCAAGAGGGAGGATTCTCTGGAAACACCATATATTTT. Protein: CASSQEGGFSGNTIYF.

There are a few counts of this clonotype. The chain couples TRBV9 to TRBJ1-2; D remains unclear. V gave up 1 base and J gave up 2 bases, with 9 bases separating them. The CDR3 runs 14 residues. CDR1 and CDR2 from the germline V gene are SGDLS and YYNGEE. The DNA for the CDR3 is TGTGCCAGCAGCGTACAAGACACCAACTATGGCTACACCTTC. The encoded protein is CASSVQDTNYGYTF.

This clonotype was detected many times. The CDR3: CAISDQGYGYTF. CDR3 bases: TGTGCCATCAGTGATCAGGGATATGGCTACACCTTC. The chain carries TRBV10-3 and TRBJ1-2; possibly TRBD1 for D (5 bases). The CDR3 contains 12 residues. V lost 3 bases, J lost 5 bases, and 7 bases lay in between. CDR1 is ENHRY and CDR2 is SYGVKD in the germline V gene.

This clonotype was seen repeatedly, ten times or more. The chain links TRBV29-1 to TRBJ2-1, with 9 bases aligning to TRBD2. Trimming at V came to 7 bases and at J to 2 bases, leaving 6 bases not matched to a gene. The CDR3 has 14 residues. Germline assignment: CDR1 SQVTM and CDR2 ANQGSEA. In nucleotides, the CDR3 is TGCAGCGCGGCGGGACTAGCCACCTACAATGAGCAGTTCTTC. Protein sequence: CSAAGLATYNEQFF.

Many counts were recorded for this clonotype. J is TRBJ2-2 and V is TRBV10-3; D unclear. The V end lost 11 bases, the J end lost 4 bases, and 11 bases lay between the germline ends. The germline V gene has CDR1 ENHRY and CDR2 SYGVKD. This CDR3 has 12 residues. CDR3 in amino acids: CAGRGGTGELFF. CDR3 in DNA: TGTGCCGGCCGAGGTGGCACCGGGGAGCTGTTTTTT.

V and J are TRBV28 and TRBJ2-7; 15 bases fit TRBD2. The CDR3 extends over 15 amino acids. Unmatched junction bases numbered 4, after V lost 3 bases and J lost 7 bases. CDR1 MDHEN and CDR2 SYDVKM come from the germline V gene. The CDR3 DNA reads as TGTGCCAGCAGTTTTCTAGGGACTAGCGGGAGGGAGCAGTACTTC. Protein: CASSFLGTSGREQYF.

This clonotype has a handful of counts. This rearrangement joins TRBV2 to TRBJ2-5, with D perhaps matching TRBD2 (6 bases). CDR3 length: 14 residues. Germline lookup yields CDR1 SNHLY and CDR2 FYNNEI. With 2 bases removed from V and 3 bases from J, the gap between germline ends came to 10 bases. The CDR3 sequence: CASSEFGGEETQYF. The CDR3 region has the DNA TGTGCCAGCAGTGAATTCGGGGGAGAAGAGACCCAGTACTTC.

Ten or more counts support this clonotype. The gene calls are TRBV7-9 and TRBJ1-3; no definite D call. There are 14 residues in the CDR3. V dropped 4 bases and J dropped 0 bases, with 7 bases sitting between them. The germline V gene has CDR1 SEHNR and CDR2 FQNEAQ (reference sequence). The CDR3 reads CASSSALSGNTIYF. CDR3 bases: TGTGCCAGCAGCTCAGCACTCTCTGGAAACACCATATATTTT.

This clonotype showed up just a few times. The V and J genes are TRBV7-9 and TRBJ2-1; 10 bases align to TRBD1. Germline V gene data show CDR1 as SEHNR and CDR2 as FQNEAQ (reference sequence). CDR3 length: 15 amino acids. Trimming took 4 bases from V and 7 from J; bases not matched to a gene: 7. CDR3 nucleotide sequence: TGTGCCAGCAGCTCCCCGGGACAGGGGAGTAATGAGCAGTTCTTC. Its protein is CASSSPGQGSNEQFF. Combining the CDR3 with reference TRBV7-9 and TRBJ2-1 gives the whole variable domain DTGVSQNPRHKITKRGQNVTFRCDPISEHNRLYWYRQTLGQGPEFLTYFQNEAQLEKSRLLSDRFSAERPKGSFSTLEIQRTEQGDSAMYLCASSSPGQGSNEQFFGPGTRLTVL.

This clonotype was observed a single time. V usage is TRBV5-5 and J usage is TRBJ2-1; the match to TRBD2 covers 7 bases. CDR3 size: 15 residues. CDR1 and CDR2 from the germline V gene are SGHKS and YYEKEE (reference sequence). Trimming at V came to 4 bases and at J to 0 bases, leaving 4 bases not matched to a gene. The DNA for the CDR3 is TGTGCCAGCAGCCTAGCGGACATCTCCTACAATGAGCAGTTCTTC. This gives the protein CASSLADISYNEQFF.

This clonotype was seen at least ten times. The genes are TRBV10-3 and TRBJ2-1; D possibly corresponds to TRBD2 (6 bases). There are 13 residues in the CDR3. Germline assignment: CDR1 ENHRY and CDR2 SYGVKD. V was clipped by 2 bases and J by 8 bases, with 10 bases between them. CDR3 nucleotides: TGTGCCATCAGTGAGGGGGGGAGAGATGAGCAGTTCTTC. This encodes CAISEGGRDEQFF.

In its sample, this clonotype was seen many times. V is TRBV7-6 and J is TRBJ2-1, with D maybe TRBD1 (6 bases). CDR1 is SGHVS, CDR2 FNYEAQ, per germline. The CDR3 contains 16 residues. Trimming left V 2 bases short and J 6 bases short, with 17 bases between. In DNA, the CDR3 is TGTGCCAGCAGCTTATTGGTGGACAGAACCACCAATGAGCAGTTCTTC. Residues: CASSLLVDRTTNEQFF.